This T cell receptor (beta chain) was recovered during a study of T cell clusters in autoimmune cytopenias (dated by TCRdb to between 2018 and 2020). In the study overall: Among healthy donor controls, the mean age was around 55 years, the median age was approximately 64 years, and about half of the roughly 43 were female. The goal of the study was to find out whether patients with autoimmune cytopenia have a disease-specific immune repertoire signature that could be used as a blood-based biomarker. For primary cytopenia the controls were 25 to 30 age-matched healthy donors, whereas for secondary cytopenia the controls were 11 to 15 age-matched CLL patients. TRB and IGH repertoires from peripheral blood were sequenced in autoimmune cytopenia patients at active disease and during treatment follow-up, with healthy, CLL and autoimmune hepatitis controls included alongside. The median TRB sequencing depth was 50,000 to 60,000 reads per sample, and the median number of distinct TRB clonotypes was more than 2,000 per sample. Autoimmune hepatitis repertoires were compared with those of 20 to 25 age- and sex-matched healthy donors.

Multiplex PCR with a touch-down protocol amplified TRB rearrangements, with the TRB-A and TRB-B primer pools combined in a single tube. Illumina adapters and sample indices were attached to the amplicons through two consecutive PCR reactions using Phusion HS II polymerase. The amplicons were purified from gel with the NucleoSpin Gel and PCR Clean-up kit, after which the amplicons were quantified by Qubit and checked for quality on an Agilent 2100 Bioanalyzer. Sequencing of the libraries was done on an Illumina MiSeq with paired-end, single-indexed, 600-cycle runs. The study's processing was this. TRB reads were aligned and assembled with MiXCR version 2.1.12 using the default MiXCR reference library. A clone was defined by each unique CDR3 nucleotide sequence, and the analysis included only productive sequences with two or more reads. Alpha-parameterized diversity profiles (alpha 0 to 5), including the Shannon (alpha 1) and Simpson (alpha 2) indices, were computed with an R script to assess repertoire diversity. The tcR package was used to compute combinatorial TRB VJ usage, which was then compared between cohorts by principal component analysis with ade4. TCRbeta CDR3s were clustered with GLIPH on cohort pairs matched by age and read depth, and cluster frequencies were compared by Wilcoxon test. Once TCRdb had reprocessed the reads, it stored one entry per CDR3 protein sequence and supplied no DNA. The V and J calls shown here were made by TCRdb, not taken from the authors' results. This sample's clone table shows 5,000 to 6,500 distinct CDR3 sequences. The top ten clonotypes cover 53% of the sample.

The research as a whole found: The cluster-lack signature was not seen for secondary cytopenia versus CLL, apparently masked by the dominant lymphoma-associated repertoire. The T cell clusters were only ever defined in silico, so experimental validation of their functional role was still needed. GLIPH results suggested that primary autoimmune cytopenia patients were missing physiological T cell clusters, with approximately 47 clusters found only in healthy donors compared with approximately 15 found only in patients. About 3.2-fold more exclusive TRB clusters were observed in healthy donors than in active autoimmune hepatitis patients, consistent with an autoimmunity-wide signature. TRB repertoire shifts, with less even repertoires in secondary cytopenia and CLL, mostly reflected lymphoma bias rather than autoimmunity.

In the case of this clonotype: Its antigen is not yet known.

For each sample, TRB amplification used about 0.25 ug of peripheral blood genomic DNA, equal to around 34,000 genome equivalents. Looking up the germline V gene (reference sequence) yields CDR1 LNHDA and CDR2 SQIVND. The CDR3 measures 17 amino acids from cysteine to phenylalanine. No DNA sequence is on record. This sample also appeared in a second study, on T cell repertoires in aging, cancer and after chemotherapy. Taken from the second paper: Six donor age groups were covered, ranging from 30 or younger up to 70 or older, and each group contained at least three individuals. TCR repertoires from healthy donor controls were recorded over periods of several months to years and showed clear clonal overlap between repeated samplings. In total, the full dataset held 10 million or so TCR reads. Significantly lower blood TCR diversity and higher clonality were observed in untreated patients with hematological or solid cancers than in age-matched healthy donors. In healthy donors, the decline in TCR diversity with age was mainly explained by loss of richness, whereas in cancer patients loss of evenness was also found to contribute. In both cancer cohorts, the median generation probability rose over the chemotherapy interval, which suggests that the repertoire was reconstituted through rebound thymic output. It was noted by the authors that conclusions about immunological memory after chemotherapy cannot be drawn from the repertoire data. Peripheral blood TCR beta repertoires from healthy donors and cancer patients were profiled to examine immunoaging and T cell reconstitution after chemotherapy. A cohort of 218 cancer patients (around 93 with hematological and around 130 with solid cancers) was assembled, and under 100 healthy donors were included as a reference group. TRB sequences were processed with MiXCR versions 2.12 and 3.0.5. The repertoire metrics were Shannon diversity, evenness, clonality (defined as one minus evenness), and alpha-parameterized diversity profiles covering alpha 0 to 5. The IGoR algorithm was used to calculate generation probabilities of clones in the paired pre- and post-chemotherapy samples.

The sample was peripheral blood. This receptor chain uses TRBV19 and TRBJ2-5; the TRBD1 assignment by TCRdb is unverifiable without DNA. The sequence was obtained from a human donor in good health. Here the CDR3 is given as CASSGLLRPRGEETQYF.